This entry lists 15 T cell receptor beta chains sequenced from one sample in a study of blood T cell repertoires in COVID-19. The table came from immunoSEQ multiplex PCR; TCRdb's copy has only in-frame clones and leaves some out. The sample includes a few hundred thousand clones, just under 90% seen only once; the top ten take 6.3%. Sequencing was done on a sample of peripheral blood. The receptors originated from a woman between 45 and 65 years old with COVID-19, enrolled during active disease.

The chain has TRBV7-2 and TRBJ2-5; 9 bases map to TRBD1. This CDR3 comprises 14 residues. CDR1 and CDR2 from the germline V gene are SGHTA and FQGNSA. J was trimmed by 6 bases and V by 6 bases; bases with no gene match: 8. This CDR3 is CASRDRGRGKTQYF. The CDR3 bases are TGTGCCAGCAGAGACAGGGGGAGAGGGAAGACCCAGTACTTC.

The chain joins TRBV3-1 (or the pseudogene TRBV3-2) to TRBJ2-1; possibly TRBD1 for D (5 bases). The CDR3 contains 16 residues. V was trimmed by 4 bases and J by 8 bases, leaving 21 bases between them. The germline CDR1 and CDR2 sequences are LGHDT and YNNKEL (reference sequence). CDR3 nucleotides: TGTGCCAGCAGCCCAAACTTCAGGGTAGGAAAGGATGAGCAGTTCTTC. Amino acid sequence: CASSPNFRVGKDEQFF.

The chain joins TRBV5-3 to TRBJ1-4, with D unclear. TRBV5-3 is an open reading frame whose function is uncertain. CDR3 length: 15 amino acids. V was cut by 4 bases and J by 4 bases, with 14 bases left in between. The CDR3, as DNA: TGTGCCAGAAGCCGGGGTGGCGCATATAATGAAAAACTGTTTTTT. It yields the protein CARSRGGAYNEKLFF.

V and J are TRBV28 and TRBJ2-1; TRBD2 aligns across 11 bases. CDR1 and CDR2 (germline): MDHEN, SYDVKM. There are 16 residues in the CDR3. J was trimmed by 2 bases and V by 3 bases; bases with no gene match: 3. The CDR3 DNA reads TGTGCCAGCAGTTTTATGACTAGCGGGACCTACAATGAGCAGTTCTTC. This gives the protein CASSFMTSGTYNEQFF. Using reference TRBV28 and TRBJ2-1 for the parts outside the CDR3, the full variable domain is DVKVTQSSRYLVKRTGEKVFLECVQDMDHENMFWYRQDPGLGLRLIYFSYDVKMKEKGDIPEGYSVSREKKERFSLILESASTNQTSMYLCASSFMTSGTYNEQFFGPGTRLTVL.

This clone was seen once. In DNA form, the CDR3 reads TGTGCCAGCAGCCCGAGGGTGGAGAGGTCCTACGAGCAGTACTTC. This gives the protein CASSPRVERSYEQYF. The V call is TRBV5-4, the J call TRBJ2-7, with D perhaps matching TRBD2 (5 bases). The germline V gene has CDR1 SGHNT and CDR2 YYREEE (reference sequence). V lost 4 bases, J lost 1 base, and 15 bases lay in between. This CDR3 comprises 15 residues.

The rearrangement joins TRBV6-9 to TRBJ2-7, with TRBD1 matching over 9 bases. V lost 7 bases, J lost 9 bases, and 13 bases stayed unmatched. This CDR3 has 14 amino acids. CDR1 is MNHGY, CDR2 SVAAGI, per germline. The CDR3 DNA reads TGTGCCAGCAAAATCCGGGACAGGGATTATGGGCAGTACTTC. It yields the protein CASKIRDRDYGQYF.

A few counts support this clone. The gene calls are TRBV12-3 or TRBV12-4 and TRBJ2-5, with 9 bases fitting TRBD2. V was pared by 5 bases and J by 5 bases, with 0 bases of the junction left unmatched. The CDR3 totals 12 residues. The CDR3 here is CASSTSGETQYF. As DNA, the CDR3 is TGTGCCAGCAGTACTAGCGGGGAGACCCAGTACTTC.

This clone has just one count. V gene TRBV18 combines with J gene TRBJ2-1, with a tentative D call TRBD1 (6 bases). The CDR3 length is 15 residues. The ends were cut back, 4 bases at V and 1 base at J, with 11 bases in the middle. Germline V gives CDR1 KGHSH, CDR2 LQKENI. The CDR3 bases are TGTGCCAGCTCACAGCGGACAGCTTCCTACAATGAGCAGTTCTTC. It encodes CASSQRTASYNEQFF. The variable domain in full, completed from reference TRBV18 and TRBJ2-1, reads NAGVMQNPRHLVRRRGQEARLRCSPMKGHSHVYWYRQLPEEGLKFMVYLQKENIIDESGMPKERFSAEFPKEGPSILRIQQVVRGDSAAYFCASSQRTASYNEQFFGPGTRLTVL.

The chain is built from TRBV7-2 and TRBJ2-7; 13 bases agree with TRBD2. The CDR3 consists of 14 residues. The germline V gene has CDR1 SGHTA and CDR2 FQGNSA. After removal of 5 bases from V and 4 bases from J, the junction contained 2 bases not matched to a gene. The CDR3 sequence is CASSTSGRGYEQYF. The DNA for the CDR3 is TGTGCCAGCAGCACTAGCGGGAGGGGATACGAGCAGTACTTC.

This chain's CDR3 is CASSTGIWAKNIQYF. The DNA of the CDR3 is TGTGCCAGTAGTACGGGGATTTGGGCCAAAAACATTCAGTACTTC. The chain uses TRBV19 and TRBJ2-4; tentatively, D is TRBD2 (5 bases). This CDR3 has 15 amino acids. Trimming removed 4 bases at V and 1 base at J, with 11 bases between. In germline, CDR1 is LNHDA, CDR2 SQIVND (reference sequence).

The chain has TRBV12-3 or TRBV12-4 and TRBJ1-5, with D maybe TRBD1 (5 bases). Trimming removed 2 bases from V and 10 bases from J, with 9 bases in between. This CDR3 is 12 amino acids long. This chain's CDR3 is CASSLSGGPQHF. DNA for the CDR3: TGTGCCAGCAGTTTATCCGGGGGACCCCAGCATTTT.

This chain joins TRBV3-1 (or the pseudogene TRBV3-2) and TRBJ2-7, with TRBD2 identical over 11 bases. The CDR3 consists of 17 residues. Germline V CDR1 and CDR2: LGHDT, YNNKEL (reference sequence). The V and J ends lost 4 bases and 1 base, in that order; junction bases with no gene match: 9. CDR3 DNA: TGTGCCAGCAGCCCGTCAGCCGGGACTAGCGGATCCTACGAGCAGTACTTC. Encoded protein: CASSPSAGTSGSYEQYF.

The CDR3 loop reads CASSIEAEYGYTF. CDR3 nucleotide sequence: TGTGCCAGTAGTATAGAGGCCGAATATGGCTACACCTTC. The rearrangement links TRBV19 to TRBJ1-2, with D unclear. Germline V CDR1 and CDR2: LNHDA, SQIVND (reference sequence). The CDR3 has 13 residues. Deletions cut 0 bases from V and 5 bases from J, with 7 bases between.

The chain uses TRBV7-2 and TRBJ2-7; 8 nucleotides line up with TRBD1. Germline trimming cut 5 bases from V and 2 bases from J; bases unmatched to any gene: 8. Germline V gene lookup returns CDR1 SGHTA and CDR2 FQGNSA. The CDR3 is 15 residues long. This chain's CDR3 is CASSLGQGSTYEQYF. The CDR3 coding sequence is TGTGCCAGCAGCCTAGGACAGGGATCAACCTACGAGCAGTACTTC. Supplemented by reference TRBV7-2 and TRBJ2-7, the full variable domain reads GAGVSQSPSNKVTEKGKDVELRCDPISGHTALYWYRQSLGQGLEFLIYFQGNSAPDKSGLPSDRFSAERTGGSVSTLTIQRTQQEDSAVYLCASSLGQGSTYEQYFGPGTRLTVT.

The chain employs TRBV19 and TRBJ2-6; TRBD2 agrees at 9 bases. Germline CDR1 and CDR2: LNHDA and SQIVND (reference sequence). The CDR3 is made up of 17 amino acids. J was trimmed by 0 bases and V by 6 bases; bases with no gene match: 6. CDR3 coding DNA: TGTGCCAGTAGCTCTAGCGGGAAGGCCTCTGGGGCCAACGTCCTGACTTTC. Translation gives CASSSSGKASGANVLTF. The complete variable domain, with remaining parts taken from reference TRBV19 and TRBJ2-6, reads DGGITQSPKYLFRKEGQNVTLSCEQNLNHDAMYWYRQDPGQGLRLIYYSQIVNDFQKGDIAEGYSVSREKKESFPLTVTSAQKNPTAFYLCASSSSGKASGANVLTFGAGSRLTVL.